The subject of this entry is one T cell receptor (beta chain). Its specificity is not known. Germline CDR1 is SGHTA and CDR2 is FQGNSA. Trimming removed 8 bases from V and 6 bases from J, with 17 bases in between. CDR3 length: 13 amino acids. The data belong to a study of T cells in Graves' hyperthyroidism and ophthalmopathy. Findings and limits, study-wide: Among thyroid clonotypes expanded above 0.001, most also appeared in blood.

The investigators amplified TCR beta CDR3 regions from RNA transcripts. With the HTBI primer set, the TCR CDR3 went through a first round of RT-PCR. TCRdb itself ran the multiplex PCR reads through MiXCR, one entry per CDR3 protein. The profile shows about 660,000 distinct CDR3 sequences, approximately 42% of them singletons. What was sequenced was peripheral blood or thyroid tissue (not recorded which). This TCR was recovered from an adult man with Graves' disease, either hyperthyroidism or ophthalmopathy (not recorded which). V gene TRBV7-2 combines with J gene TRBJ2-7; possible D gene TRBD1, 5 bases. The CDR3 bases are TGTGCCAGCCAAGACACCAGGGCCGGCGAGCAGTACTTC. Its protein is CASQDTRAGEQYF. The full variable domain, completed using reference TRBV7-2 and TRBJ2-7, is GAGVSQSPSNKVTEKGKDVELRCDPISGHTALYWYRQSLGQGLEFLIYFQGNSAPDKSGLPSDRFSAERTGGSVSTLTIQRTQQEDSAVYLCASQDTRAGEQYFGPGTRLTVT.